The clone carrying this T cell receptor (beta chain) was seen ten or more times. Its antigen is still unknown. The germline CDR1 and CDR2 sequences are DFQATT and SNEGSKA (reference sequence). The CDR3 length is 13 residues. The V and J ends lost 3 bases and 7 bases, in that order; junction bases with no gene match: 6. Molecular-barcoded quantitative 5'-RACE produced these TCR beta libraries. TCRdb ran MiXCR on the 5' RACE reads and lists one entry per CDR3 protein. Here the sample spans about 240,000 distinct CDR3 sequences, less than 10% being singletons. These data are taken from a study of CD8 T cells in ankylosing spondylitis. Notes on the study in general: The disease-linked clones had a CD8+ phenotype and low blood frequencies. The study identified a TCR beta motif of under ten highly homologous variants that appeared characteristic of ankylosing spondylitis blood. Disease-linked clones reportedly concentrated significantly in matched ankylosing spondylitis synovial fluid.

This TCR came from a male donor with ankylosing spondylitis or in good health (not recorded which). The sequenced sample consisted of blood, either unsorted or a sorted T cell fraction (not recorded which). This chain links TRBV20-1 with TRBJ1-5; 7 bases map to TRBD1. The CDR3 sequence is CSARRGLGQPQHF. The CDR3 nucleotides read TGCAGTGCTAGGAGGGGGCTTGGACAGCCCCAGCATTTT.